The 27 T cell receptor beta chains listed next were all sequenced from one sample in a study of blood T cell repertoires in COVID-19. The table came from immunoSEQ multiplex PCR; TCRdb's copy has only in-frame clones and leaves some out. Of about 200,000 clones listed, 85% to 90% are singletons. Sequencing was performed on peripheral blood. These receptors were collected from a woman in her seventies with acute or convalescent COVID-19.

This chain links TRBV10-3 with TRBJ1-1; TRBD1 agrees at 8 bases. Germline lookup yields CDR1 ENHRY and CDR2 SYGVKD. The CDR3 is 17 amino acids. V lost 4 bases, J lost 1 base, and 11 bases stayed unmatched. DNA of the CDR3: TGTGCCATCAGTGCAGAGAGACAGGGGCGGACGAACACTGAAGCTTTCTTT. Encoded protein: CAISAERQGRTNTEAFF.

V usage is TRBV5-4 and J usage is TRBJ2-2, with 9 nucleotides matching TRBD2. CDR3 length: 16 residues. Germline lookup yields CDR1 SGHNT and CDR2 YYREEE (reference sequence). The ends lost 0 bases at V and 6 bases at J; junction bases unmatched: 6. CDR3 sequence reads: CASSLAISGRSGELFF. CDR3 DNA: TGTGCCAGCAGCTTGGCCATTAGCGGGAGATCCGGGGAGCTGTTTTTT.

This rearrangement joins TRBV10-3 to TRBJ2-7; 14 positions match TRBD2. Losses at the gene ends were 5 bases for V and 2 bases for J; bases not matched to a gene: 5. CDR3 length: 16 amino acids. Germline CDR1 is ENHRY and CDR2 is SYGVKD. The CDR3 sequence is CAISSGLAGGTYEQYF. The DNA for the CDR3 is TGTGCCATCAGTTCCGGACTAGCGGGGGGAACCTACGAGCAGTACTTC.

The chain uses TRBV28 and TRBJ1-2, with a possible D match to TRBD1 (6 bases). Deletions cut 8 bases from V and 3 bases from J, with 10 bases between. The germline CDR1 and CDR2 sequences are MDHEN and SYDVKM. This CDR3 contains 12 residues. Written as DNA, the CDR3 is TGTGCCAGCGCCCCAGGGGACTATGGCTACACCTTC. As protein: CASAPGDYGYTF.

This clone occurred a few times. CDR3 DNA: TGTGCCAGCAGACACACGGGGAGGGGTGGCACCGGGGAGCTGTTTTTT. It specifies CASRHTGRGGTGELFF. The chain carries TRBV7-6 and TRBJ2-2; 7 nucleotides match TRBD2. The CDR3 is 16 residues long. CDR1 is SGHVS and CDR2 is FNYEAQ in the germline V gene. V dropped 6 bases and J dropped 4; count of bases not matched to a gene: 11.

The rearrangement uses TRBV7-8 and TRBJ1-5; D gene ambiguous. The V end lost 6 bases, the J end lost 3 bases, and 9 bases lay between the germline ends. Germline CDR1 is SGHVS and CDR2 is FQNEAQ. The CDR3 covers 13 residues. This CDR3 is CASSSRDNQPQHF. DNA for the CDR3: TGTGCCAGCAGTTCACGGGACAATCAGCCCCAGCATTTT.

V is TRBV7-2 and J is TRBJ2-3; TRBD2 agrees at 14 bases. J gave up 1 base and V 5 bases, and 5 bases lay outside the gene matches. This CDR3 region has 17 residues. Germline CDR1 reads SGHTA; CDR2 reads FQGNSA. This CDR3 reads CASSPRLAGGGTDTQYF. The CDR3 coding sequence is TGTGCCAGCAGCCCGCGACTAGCGGGGGGGGGCACAGATACGCAGTATTTT.

The chain has TRBV2 and TRBJ2-5; D not resolved. This CDR3 comprises 12 residues. Germline V gene data show CDR1 as SNHLY and CDR2 as FYNNEI. V lost 10 bases, J lost 0 bases, and 9 bases lay in between. The CDR3 region has the DNA TGTGCCACCCAGAGGTACCAAGAGACCCAGTACTTC. This translates into CATQRYQETQYF.

This chain joins TRBV5-1 and TRBJ2-3, with a possible D match to TRBD2 (5 bases). The CDR3 has 15 residues. The V end lost 0 bases, the J end lost 5 bases, and 13 bases lay between the germline ends. Germline V gene lookup returns CDR1 SGHRS and CDR2 YFSETQ. CDR3 DNA sequence: TGCGCCAGCAGCTTGGGCCAGGAGGTGGGAGATACGCAGTATTTT. Protein product: CASSLGQEVGDTQYF.

The chain has TRBV2 and TRBJ1-5; 11 bases map to TRBD1. Germline CDR1 and CDR2: SNHLY and FYNNEI. CDR3 size: 15 residues. The V segment lost 4 bases and the J segment 6 bases; nucleotides outside the gene matches: 5. This chain's CDR3 is CASSARTGGGQPQHF. CDR3 coding DNA: TGTGCCAGCAGTGCCAGGACAGGGGGCGGTCAGCCCCAGCATTTT.

The rearrangement uses TRBV4-2 and TRBJ2-1; TRBD1 matches 11 bases. CDR3 length: 15 residues. Germline V gene lookup returns CDR1 LGHNA and CDR2 YNFKEQ. Losses at the gene ends were 0 bases for V and 8 bases for J; bases not matched to a gene: 3. CDR3 sequence: CASSQEGQGADEQFF. CDR3 nucleotide sequence: TGTGCCAGCAGCCAAGAAGGACAGGGGGCAGATGAGCAGTTCTTC.

This sequence joins TRBV9 and TRBJ1-5; 7 bases map to TRBD1. With 4 bases clipped from V and 4 bases from J, the junction kept 8 bases outside the gene matches. The CDR3 runs to 15 residues. Germline assignment: CDR1 SGDLS and CDR2 YYNGEE. This CDR3 is CASSPHRGINQPQHF. The CDR3, as DNA: TGTGCCAGCAGCCCCCACAGGGGTATTAATCAGCCCCAGCATTTT.

The rearrangement joins TRBV5-8 to TRBJ1-2; no definite D call. The CDR3 totals 14 residues. V gave up 5 bases and J gave up 8 bases, with 19 bases separating them. Germline lookup yields CDR1 SGHTS and CDR2 YDEGEE. The chain's CDR3 is CASSPSARLGGYTF. CDR3 in DNA: TGTGCCAGCAGTCCTTCGGCGAGGCTTGGGGGCTACACCTTC.

The rearrangement uses TRBV24-1 and TRBJ2-3, with 10 bases fitting TRBD2. Germline assignment: CDR1 KGHDR and CDR2 SFDVKD. CDR3 size: 15 residues. After removal of 7 bases from V and 4 bases from J, the junction contained 7 bases not matched to a gene. CDR3 loop: CATSESGGAPDTQYF. The CDR3 DNA follows: TGTGCCACCAGCGAAAGCGGGGGGGCCCCAGATACGCAGTATTTT.

V usage is TRBV27 and J usage is TRBJ2-7; D might be TRBD1 (5 bases). V was shortened by 3 bases and J by 2 bases, with 20 bases between the two germline ends. CDR3 length: 17 amino acids. The germline V gene has CDR1 MNHEY and CDR2 SMNVEV (reference sequence). The CDR3 nucleotides are TGTGCCAGCAGTTTTAAGGGGCAGGGATATGCAGCCTACGAGCAGTACTTC. Protein: CASSFKGQGYAAYEQYF.

This clone came up many times. V and J are TRBV4-2 and TRBJ1-4; no firm D call. The CDR3 has 14 residues. CDR1 is LGHNA, CDR2 YNFKEQ, per germline. V lost 6 bases and J 8 bases, leaving 16 bases between the germline ends. The CDR3 reads CASRSRVASEKLFF. The CDR3 coding sequence is TGTGCCAGCAGATCGCGGGTCGCCTCGGAAAAACTGTTTTTT.

The CDR3 DNA reads as TGTGCCAGCAGTGAATCTCCAGGGGATTTCTACGAGCAGTACTTC. This sequence encodes CASSESPGDFYEQYF. V usage is TRBV25-1 and J usage is TRBJ2-7, with a tentative D call TRBD1 (6 bases). The CDR3 is 15 residues long. Trimming took 1 base from V and 3 from J, leaving 13 bases between them. Germline CDR1 and CDR2: MGHDK and SYGVNS.

This chain links TRBV29-1 with TRBJ1-2, with a tentative D call TRBD1 (5 bases). V gave up 6 bases and J gave up 1 base, with 12 bases separating them. CDR3 length: 13 amino acids. Germline V gives CDR1 SQVTM, CDR2 ANQGSEA. CDR3 in DNA: TGCAGCGTCGACAGAGTTCATAACTATGGCTACACCTTC. Its protein product is CSVDRVHNYGYTF.

This sequence joins TRBV3-1 (or the pseudogene TRBV3-2) and TRBJ1-1, with D unresolved. Trimming took 1 base from V and 1 from J, leaving 7 bases between them. Germline CDR1 LGHDT, CDR2 YNNKEL (reference sequence). This CDR3 spans 14 amino acids. The CDR3 nucleotides read TGTGCCAGCAGCCAAGGTAACAGGAACACTGAAGCTTTCTTT. Translation gives CASSQGNRNTEAFF.

The chain joins TRBV5-1 to TRBJ2-5; maybe TRBD2 (6 bases). Trimming shortened V by 2 bases and J by 2 bases, and 13 bases separated the two germline ends. Germline V lookup: CDR1 SGHRS, CDR2 YFSETQ. The CDR3 is 15 amino acids. For the CDR3, the DNA is TGCGCCAGCAGCTTAAGTCGGCTAGCGCAAGAGACCCAGTACTTC. This translates into CASSLSRLAQETQYF.

The CDR3 is CASSLAGGDEQYF. CDR3 bases: TGTGCCAGCAGTCTAGCGGGAGGGGATGAGCAGTACTTC. This rearrangement joins TRBV5-5 to TRBJ2-7; 12 bases align to TRBD2. V lost 5 bases, J lost 7 bases, and 4 bases stayed unmatched. The CDR3 loop spans 13 amino acids. Germline V gene lookup returns CDR1 SGHKS and CDR2 YYEKEE (reference sequence).

The chain is built from TRBV9 and TRBJ1-1, with TRBD1 matching over 7 bases. In germline, CDR1 is SGDLS, CDR2 YYNGEE. This CDR3 comprises 15 residues. The V gene end was trimmed by 3 bases and the J gene end by 2 bases; junction bases not matched to a gene: 7. DNA of the CDR3: TGTGCCAGCAGCGGCCTGGGACAGACAAACACTGAAGCTTTCTTT. As protein: CASSGLGQTNTEAFF.

This rearrangement joins TRBV2 to TRBJ1-1, with D possibly being TRBD1 (5 bases). Germline V gives CDR1 SNHLY, CDR2 FYNNEI. The CDR3 contains 16 residues. V was trimmed by 2 bases and J by 0 bases, leaving 13 bases between them. For the CDR3, the DNA is TGTGCCAGCAGTGAAAGGTACGACAGTTTGAACACTGAAGCTTTCTTT. Translating gives CASSERYDSLNTEAFF.

Concerning this clone itself: The sample has other DNA sequences that encode this CDR3 too. The rearrangement uses TRBV6-5 and TRBJ2-7; D remains ambiguous. Germline-derived CDR1 and CDR2 are MNHEY and SVGAGI. Trimming stripped 3 bases from V and 3 bases from J, with 3 bases between. CDR3 length: 11 residues. The CDR3 DNA sequence: TGTGCCAGCAGTTATCTCTACGAGCAGTACTTC. Its translation is CASSYLYEQYF.

This CDR3 is CASLAGAGQYF. The CDR3 DNA reads as TGTGCCAGTCTAGCGGGAGCTGGGCAGTACTTC. V usage is TRBV6-5 and J usage is TRBJ2-7, with 10 bases that match TRBD2. The CDR3 length is 11 residues. Germline V gene sequence: CDR1 MNHEY, CDR2 SVGAGI. Trimming removed 9 bases from V and 9 bases from J; junction bases left unmatched: 5.

This clone was counted a single time. This CDR3 is also generated by other DNA sequences in the sample. The genes are TRBV2 and TRBJ1-6; TRBD1 aligns across 8 bases. CDR1 is SNHLY and CDR2 is FYNNEI in the germline V gene. The V segment lost 4 bases and the J segment 8 bases; nucleotides outside the gene matches: 1. The CDR3 sequence is 13 residues long. The CDR3 is CASSGQGYSPLHF. CDR3 DNA sequence: TGTGCCAGCAGTGGACAGGGGTATTCACCCCTCCACTTT.

The chain is built from TRBV6-5 and TRBJ2-7, with TRBD1 matching 12 bases. The CDR3 has 13 amino acids. Germline values: CDR1 MNHEY, CDR2 SVGAGI. V lost 7 bases, J lost 6 bases, and 4 bases stayed unmatched. CDR3: CASTGTGGLEQYF. CDR3 bases: TGTGCCAGCACCGGGACAGGGGGCCTCGAGCAGTACTTC.